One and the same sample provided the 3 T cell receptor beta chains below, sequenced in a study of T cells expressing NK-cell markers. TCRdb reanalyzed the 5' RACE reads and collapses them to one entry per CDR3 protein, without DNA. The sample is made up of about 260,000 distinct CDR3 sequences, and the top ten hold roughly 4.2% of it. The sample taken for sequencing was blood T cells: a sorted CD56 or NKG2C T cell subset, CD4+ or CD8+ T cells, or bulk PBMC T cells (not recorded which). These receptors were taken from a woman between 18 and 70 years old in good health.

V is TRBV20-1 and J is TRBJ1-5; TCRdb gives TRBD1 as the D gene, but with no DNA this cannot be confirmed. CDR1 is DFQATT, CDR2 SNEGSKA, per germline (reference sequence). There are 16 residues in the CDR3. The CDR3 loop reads CSARVGSGTVMGPQHF.

CDR3 residues: CASSSFRQGGTNTEAFF. The chain has TRBV7-9 and TRBJ1-1. Per the germline V gene, CDR1 is SEHNR and CDR2 is FQNEAQ (reference sequence). The CDR3 has 17 amino acids.

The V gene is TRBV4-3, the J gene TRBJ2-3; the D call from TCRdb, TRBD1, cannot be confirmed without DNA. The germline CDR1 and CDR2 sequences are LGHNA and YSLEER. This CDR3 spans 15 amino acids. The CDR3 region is CASSPDSLSTDTQYF.